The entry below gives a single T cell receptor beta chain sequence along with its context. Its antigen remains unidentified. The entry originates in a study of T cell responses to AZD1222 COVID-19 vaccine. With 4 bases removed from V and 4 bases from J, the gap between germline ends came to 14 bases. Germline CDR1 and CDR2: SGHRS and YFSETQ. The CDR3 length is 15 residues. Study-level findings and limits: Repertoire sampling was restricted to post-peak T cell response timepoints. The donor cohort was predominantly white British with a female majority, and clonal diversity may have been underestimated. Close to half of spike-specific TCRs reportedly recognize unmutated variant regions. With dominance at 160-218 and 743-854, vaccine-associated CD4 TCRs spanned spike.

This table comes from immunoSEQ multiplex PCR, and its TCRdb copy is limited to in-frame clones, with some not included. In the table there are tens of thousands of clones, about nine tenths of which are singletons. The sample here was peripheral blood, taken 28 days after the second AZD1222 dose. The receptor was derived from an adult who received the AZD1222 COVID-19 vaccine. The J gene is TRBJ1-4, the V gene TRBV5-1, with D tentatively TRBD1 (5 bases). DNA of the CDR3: TGCGCCAGCAGCCCGGGGACCGCCCTTAATGAAAAACTGTTTTTT. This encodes CASSPGTALNEKLFF.